A selection of T cell receptor beta chains follows, all from one sample in a study of T cell repertoires in cytomegalovirus infection. TCRdb itself ran the reads through MiXCR, one entry per CDR3 protein. This table holds roughly 230,000 distinct CDR3 sequences, over 15% found once. The sequenced material came from CD8+ T cells from PBMCs. Receptors originate from a human donor in good health (CMV status not recorded). Some clones in this sample may be carry-over from other donors' samples. Each CDR3 is given with its conserved first and last residue. Each record gives: clone size, J gene, V gene, D gene, CDR3 protein, CDR3 DNA. D genes are given only for firm matches. Clone size is not always given. Where it is, it says once, few, many or a class for expanded clones.

.,TRBJ2-7,TRBV14,.,CASSQEDQFPYEQYF,TGTGCCAGCAGCCAAGAAGACCAATTCCCCTACGAGCAGTACTTC
few,TRBJ2-1,TRBV6-2/TRBV6-3,.,CASSYRGALLYNEQFF,TGTGCCAGCAGTTACAGGGGGGCCCTCTTGTACAATGAGCAGTTCTTC
.,TRBJ2-1,TRBV6-6,TRBD2,CASRDIAGGRFF,TGTGCCAGCAGGGACATAGCGGGGGGGCGTTTCTTC
many,TRBJ2-7,TRBV7-6,.,CASSSREYEQYF,TGTGCCAGCAGCTCCAGGGAATACGAGCAGTACTTC
.,TRBJ2-7,TRBV28,.,CASSEVGIYEQYF,TGTGCCAGCAGTGAAGTGGGAATTTACGAGCAGTACTTC
few,TRBJ2-3,TRBV14,TRBD2,CASSQDPLAGGFSTDTQYF,TGTGCCAGCAGCCAAGATCCGCTAGCGGGGGGATTTAGCACAGATACGCAGTATTTT
many,TRBJ2-7,TRBV7-6,.,CASSPWTGSYEQYF,TGTGCCAGCAGCCCCTGGACGGGCTCCTACGAGCAGTACTTC
.,TRBJ1-1,TRBV12-3/TRBV12-4,TRBD1,CASSLGTVGEAFF,TGTGCCAGCAGCTTAGGGACAGTGGGTGAAGCTTTCTTT
few,TRBJ1-1,TRBV2,.,CASSPDLLDTEAFF,TGTGCCAGCAGTCCGGACCTGCTCGACACTGAAGCTTTCTTT
.,TRBJ2-1,TRBV19,.,CASSMSISYNEQFF,TGTGCCAGTAGTATGTCAATCTCCTACAATGAGCAGTTCTTC
many,TRBJ2-1,TRBV7-2,TRBD1,CASSVRQGIHNEQFF,TGTGCCAGCAGCGTCAGACAGGGCATCCACAATGAGCAGTTCTTC
.,TRBJ2-2,TRBV14,.,CASSQYGVTGELFF,TGTGCCAGCAGCCAATACGGGGTCACCGGGGAGCTGTTTTTT
few,TRBJ1-2,TRBV29-1,.,CSVESSDRFYGYTF,TGCAGCGTTGAATCCTCAGACAGATTCTATGGCTACACCTTC
.,TRBJ2-1,TRBV4-1,TRBD2,CASSQAWGLAGREQFF,TGCGCCAGCAGCCAAGCTTGGGGGCTAGCGGGGCGTGAGCAGTTCTTC
many,TRBJ1-1,TRBV7-9,.,CASSLHRNTEAFF,TGTGCCAGCAGCTTACATAGGAACACTGAAGCTTTCTTT
.,TRBJ2-3,TRBV29-1,.,CSVEVPKNFGGRSTDTQYF,TGCAGCGTTGAAGTCCCCAAAAACTTCGGGGGCCGTAGCACAGATACGCAGTATTTT
many,TRBJ1-2,TRBV14,TRBD1,CASSQDLDRSYGYTF,TGTGCCAGCAGCCAAGATCTGGACAGGAGCTATGGCTACACCTTC
.,TRBJ2-5,TRBV15,.,CATSRARVDKETQYF,TGTGCCACCAGCAGAGCAAGGGTCGATAAAGAGACCCAGTACTTC
.,TRBJ2-1,TRBV4-3,TRBD2,CASSQDGLAGVGSYNEQFF,TGCGCCAGCAGCCAAGATGGGCTAGCGGGGGTCGGGTCCTACAATGAGCAGTTCTTC
.,TRBJ2-2,TRBV6-2/TRBV6-3,.,CASSYGVRVVSLWAGELFF,TGTGCCAGCAGTTACGGGGTACGCGTGGTTTCCCTTTGGGCCGGGGAGCTGTTTTTT
many,TRBJ2-7,TRBV7-6,.,CASSSGGTDSYEQYF,TGTGCCAGCAGCAGCGGCGGGACAGACTCCTACGAGCAGTACTTC
few,TRBJ2-1,TRBV5-1,TRBD1,CASSWRGQGFNNEQFF,TGCGCCAGCAGCTGGCGCGGACAGGGATTCAACAATGAGCAGTTCTTC
few,TRBJ2-1,TRBV6-1,TRBD2,CASSEESGRYNEQFF,TGTGCCAGCAGTGAAGAGAGCGGGAGATACAATGAGCAGTTCTTC
.,TRBJ2-2,TRBV11-3,TRBD1,CASSKRGGEGTGELFF,TGTGCCAGCAGCAAACGAGGGGGCGAGGGCACCGGGGAGCTGTTTTTT
few,TRBJ2-7,TRBV14,.,CASSQTSTGPYEQYF,TGTGCCAGCAGCCAAACCTCGACAGGCCCCTACGAGCAGTACTTC
many,TRBJ1-1,TRBV5-6,.,CASSLPLAGPESAAEAFF,TGTGCCAGCAGCTTGCCCCTGGCAGGGCCTGAATCGGCGGCTGAAGCTTTCTTT
few,TRBJ1-1,TRBV5-1,TRBD1,CASSARQGEVLDTEAFF,TGCGCCAGCAGCGCCCGGCAGGGGGAAGTACTGGACACTGAAGCTTTCTTT
many,TRBJ1-2,TRBV4-3,.,CASSQEVAGEEDGYTF,TGCGCCAGCAGCCAAGAGGTGGCAGGGGAGGAGGATGGCTACACCTTC
few,TRBJ2-7,TRBV7-8,TRBD1,CASSLVPGTGSSYEQYF,TGTGCCAGCAGCTTAGTCCCCGGGACAGGGAGCTCCTACGAGCAGTACTTC
.,TRBJ1-2,TRBV6-2/TRBV6-3,.,CASSYESGRLANYGYTF,TGTGCCAGCAGTTACGAATCGGGACGGCTAGCTAACTATGGCTACACCTTC
.,TRBJ2-7,TRBV12-3/TRBV12-4,TRBD2,CASSLAPGLAPSYF,TGTGCCAGCAGTTTAGCGCCAGGACTAGCCCCTTCTTATTTC
many,TRBJ2-3,TRBV7-8,.,CASSLWGLTDTQYF,TGTGCCAGCAGCTTATGGGGTCTCACAGATACGCAGTATTTT